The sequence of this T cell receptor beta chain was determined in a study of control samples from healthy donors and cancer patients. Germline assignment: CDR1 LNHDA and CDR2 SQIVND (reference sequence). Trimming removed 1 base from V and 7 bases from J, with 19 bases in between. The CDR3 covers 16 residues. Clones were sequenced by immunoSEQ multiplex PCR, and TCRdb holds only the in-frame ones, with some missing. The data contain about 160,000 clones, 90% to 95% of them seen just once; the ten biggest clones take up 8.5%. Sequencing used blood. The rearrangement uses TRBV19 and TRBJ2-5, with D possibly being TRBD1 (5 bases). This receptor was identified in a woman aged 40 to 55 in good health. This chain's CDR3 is CASSIVSFGSQGTQYF. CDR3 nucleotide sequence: TGTGCCAGTAGTATAGTTAGTTTTGGGTCTCAGGGGACCCAGTACTTC. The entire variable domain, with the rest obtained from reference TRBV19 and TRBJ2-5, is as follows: DGGITQSPKYLFRKEGQNVTLSCEQNLNHDAMYWYRQDPGQGLRLIYYSQIVNDFQKGDIAEGYSVSREKKESFPLTVTSAQKNPTAFYLCASSIVSFGSQGTQYFGPGTRLLVL.